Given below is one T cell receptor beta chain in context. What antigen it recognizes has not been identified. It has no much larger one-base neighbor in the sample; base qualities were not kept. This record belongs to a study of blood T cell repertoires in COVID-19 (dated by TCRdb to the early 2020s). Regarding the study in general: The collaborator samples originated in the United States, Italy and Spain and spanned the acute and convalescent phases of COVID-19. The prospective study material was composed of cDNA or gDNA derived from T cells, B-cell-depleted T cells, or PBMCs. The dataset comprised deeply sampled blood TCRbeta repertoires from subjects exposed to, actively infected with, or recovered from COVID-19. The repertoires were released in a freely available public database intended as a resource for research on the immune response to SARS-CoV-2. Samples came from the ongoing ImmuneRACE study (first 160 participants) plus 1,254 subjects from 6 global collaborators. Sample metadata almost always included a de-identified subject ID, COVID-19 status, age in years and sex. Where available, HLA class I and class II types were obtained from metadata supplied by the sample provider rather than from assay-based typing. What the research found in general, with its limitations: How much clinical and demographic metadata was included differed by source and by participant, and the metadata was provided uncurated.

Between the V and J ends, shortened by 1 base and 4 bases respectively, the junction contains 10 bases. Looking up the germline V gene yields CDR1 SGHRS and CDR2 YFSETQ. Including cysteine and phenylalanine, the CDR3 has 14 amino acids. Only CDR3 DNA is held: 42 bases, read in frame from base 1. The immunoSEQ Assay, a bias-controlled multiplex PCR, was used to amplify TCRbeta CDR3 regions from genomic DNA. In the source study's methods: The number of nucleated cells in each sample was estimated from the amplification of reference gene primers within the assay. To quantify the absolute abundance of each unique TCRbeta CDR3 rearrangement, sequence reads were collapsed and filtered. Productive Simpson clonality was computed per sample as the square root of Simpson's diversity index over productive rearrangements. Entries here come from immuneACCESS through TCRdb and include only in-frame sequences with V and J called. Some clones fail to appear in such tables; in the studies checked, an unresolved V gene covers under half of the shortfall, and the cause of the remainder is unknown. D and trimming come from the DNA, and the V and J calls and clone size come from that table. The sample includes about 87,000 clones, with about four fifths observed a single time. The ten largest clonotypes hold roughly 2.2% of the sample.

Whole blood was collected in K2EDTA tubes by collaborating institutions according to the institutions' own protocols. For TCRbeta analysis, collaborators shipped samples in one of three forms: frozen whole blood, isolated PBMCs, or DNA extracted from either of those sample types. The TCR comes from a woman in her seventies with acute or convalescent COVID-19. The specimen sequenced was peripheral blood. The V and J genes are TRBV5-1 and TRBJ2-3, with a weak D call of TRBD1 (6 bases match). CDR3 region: CASSLQGWADTQYF. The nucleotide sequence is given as TGCGCCAGCAGCTTGCAGGGGTGGGCAGATACGCAGTATTTT.